These T cell receptor beta chains were read from a single sample in a study of blood T cell repertoires in COVID-19. Only in-frame clones appear in the TCRdb table, and some are missing; sequencing was by immunoSEQ multiplex PCR. The sample has 300,000 to 350,000 clones, 65% to 85% seen once. The sequenced sample was peripheral blood. The receptors derive from a man under 40 with active or convalescent COVID-19. Each CDR3 is given with its conserved first and last residue. D genes are given only for firm matches. The size field is filled for only some rows; it gives once, few, many or a size class.

TRBJ2-2 | TRBV7-8 | NA | NA | CASSLGSEGGELFF | TGTGCCAGCAGCTTAGGATCGGAGGGCGGGGAGCTGTTTTTT
TRBJ1-3 | TRBV3-1/TRBV3-2 | NA | TRBD1 | CASSQDWQGANTIYF | TGTGCCAGCAGCCAAGACTGGCAGGGGGCAAACACCATATATTTT
TRBJ1-4 | TRBV7-8 | NA | NA | CASGGDPTNEKLFF | TGTGCCAGCGGGGGCGACCCAACTAATGAAAAACTGTTTTTT
TRBJ1-4 | TRBV7-8 | few | NA | CASSLSRFATNEKLFF | TGTGCCAGCAGCTTATCCAGATTTGCAACTAATGAAAAACTGTTTTTT
TRBJ2-7 | TRBV5-1 | few | TRBD2 | CASSLALAGEGEQYF | TGCGCCAGCAGCTTGGCGCTAGCGGGAGAAGGCGAGCAGTACTTC
TRBJ1-2 | TRBV6-1 | NA | NA | CASSEAGNGYTF | TGTGCCAGCAGTGAAGCCGGGAATGGCTACACCTTC
TRBJ2-1 | TRBV5-6 | once | TRBD2 | CASSRSGSGTTRNEQFF | TGTGCCAGCAGCCGTTCGGGTAGCGGGACCACCCGCAATGAGCAGTTCTTC
TRBJ1-4 | TRBV2 | NA | NA | CASRQIVNEKLFF | TGTGCCAGCCGCCAGATTGTTAATGAAAAACTGTTTTTT
TRBJ1-3 | TRBV6-6 | NA | NA | CASSYPQGGAGNTIYF | TGTGCCAGCAGTTATCCCCAAGGAGGGGCTGGAAACACCATATATTTT
TRBJ2-3 | TRBV25-1 | NA | NA | CASSAGATDTQYF | TGTGCCAGCAGCGCTGGGGCCACAGATACGCAGTATTTT
TRBJ2-5 | TRBV5-1 | NA | NA | CASSWGGGVETQYF | TGCGCCAGCAGCTGGGGAGGAGGCGTAGAGACCCAGTACTTC
TRBJ1-6 | TRBV30 | NA | NA | CAWSYRENSPLHF | TGTGCCTGGAGTTATAGGGAGAATTCACCCCTCCACTTT
TRBJ2-3 | TRBV2 | NA | TRBD2 | CASRELAGGTDTQYF | TGTGCCAGCAGAGAACTAGCGGGGGGCACAGATACGCAGTATTTT
TRBJ2-2 | TRBV6-2/TRBV6-3 | NA | TRBD2 | CASSYSGRSLSGELFF | TGTGCCAGCAGTTATAGCGGGAGGTCGTTAAGCGGGGAGCTGTTTTTT
TRBJ2-3 | TRBV15 | NA | TRBD2 | CATSRLSGASTDTQYF | TGTGCCACCAGCAGACTGAGCGGGGCTAGCACAGATACGCAGTATTTT
TRBJ2-1 | TRBV19 | NA | TRBD1 | CASSYGTGAYNEQFF | TGTGCCAGTAGTTACGGGACAGGGGCCTACAATGAGCAGTTCTTC
TRBJ2-1 | TRBV6-4 | NA | TRBD1 | CASSEERTGGEQFF | TGTGCCAGCAGTGAGGAGAGGACAGGGGGAGAGCAGTTCTTC
TRBJ1-3 | TRBV5-5 | NA | NA | CASSLDTGTDTIYF | TGTGCCAGCAGCTTGGATACAGGGACGGACACCATATATTTT
TRBJ1-2 | TRBV4-3 | NA | TRBD1 | CASSLLDRGNYGYTF | TGCGCCAGCAGCCTCCTCGACAGGGGGAACTATGGCTACACCTTC
TRBJ1-4 | TRBV12-3/TRBV12-4 | few | NA | CASSLKVGKLFF | TGTGCCAGCAGTTTAAAAGTCGGAAAACTGTTTTTT
TRBJ1-4 | TRBV6-5 | NA | TRBD1 | CASKDRVNEKLFF | TGTGCCAGTAAGGACAGGGTAAATGAAAAACTGTTTTTT
TRBJ1-5 | TRBV18 | NA | NA | CASSIGQFRNQPQHF | TGTGCCAGCTCAATAGGACAGTTTCGCAATCAGCCCCAGCATTTT
TRBJ2-3 | TRBV9 | NA | NA | CASSAPGTDTQYF | TGTGCCAGCAGCGCGCCGGGAACAGATACGCAGTATTTT
TRBJ2-2 | TRBV18 | NA | TRBD2 | CASSPPISGLNTGELFF | TGTGCCAGCTCACCCCCGATTAGCGGGCTGAACACCGGGGAGCTGTTTTTT
TRBJ1-4 | TRBV30 | NA | NA | CACEASSNEKLFF | TGTGCCTGCGAAGCGAGCTCTAATGAAAAACTGTTTTTT
TRBJ1-6 | TRBV6-6 | NA | NA | CASSSASRGSNSPLHF | TGTGCCAGCAGTTCCGCCTCCAGGGGCAGTAATTCACCCCTCCACTTT
TRBJ1-4 | TRBV7-2 | NA | NA | CASSSRGRAFNEKLFF | TGTGCCAGCAGCTCCCGGGGGAGGGCGTTTAATGAAAAACTGTTTTTT
TRBJ1-2 | TRBV7-8 | NA | NA | CASSLEQGRNYGYTF | TGTGCCAGCAGCTTAGAACAGGGTCGGAACTATGGCTACACCTTC
TRBJ2-5 | TRBV6-6 | NA | TRBD2 | CASSPIVTSGAGETQYF | TGTGCCAGCAGTCCCATTGTAACTAGCGGGGCGGGAGAGACCCAGTACTTC
TRBJ1-2 | TRBV4-1 | NA | TRBD1 | CASSQWGQGSSNYGYTF | TGCGCCAGCAGCCAATGGGGACAGGGGAGCTCTAACTATGGCTACACCTTC
TRBJ2-3 | TRBV5-4 | NA | NA | CASSSQGDTQYF | TGTGCCAGCAGCTCGCAGGGGGATACGCAGTATTTT
TRBJ1-6 | TRBV5-6 | NA | NA | CASSLSRLYNSPLHF | TGTGCCAGCAGCTTGTCCAGGCTCTATAATTCACCCCTCCACTTT
TRBJ1-2 | TRBV11-2 | few | TRBD1 | CASSLGAGGLGGYTF | TGTGCCAGCAGCTTAGGGGCAGGGGGACTGGGTGGCTACACCTTC
TRBJ1-2 | TRBV2 | NA | NA | CASKPEANYGYTF | TGTGCCAGCAAACCAGAAGCTAACTATGGCTACACCTTC
TRBJ1-2 | TRBV30 | NA | NA | CAWRDPGDYGYTF | TGTGCCTGGAGGGACCCGGGGGACTATGGCTACACCTTC
TRBJ2-7 | TRBV11-2 | few | NA | CASSFGTEQYF | TGTGCCAGCAGCTTCGGGACTGAGCAGTACTTC
TRBJ2-3 | TRBV11-2 | NA | NA | CASSLSLIDTQYF | TGTGCCAGCAGCTTAAGCTTGATAGATACGCAGTATTTT
TRBJ2-1 | TRBV7-3 | NA | TRBD2 | CASSPSSGPGEQFF | TGTGCCAGCAGCCCCAGTAGCGGGCCAGGGGAGCAGTTCTTC
TRBJ2-2 | TRBV6-4 | NA | TRBD1 | CASSPLAGGDTGELFF | TGTGCCAGCAGTCCCCTAGCAGGGGGTGACACCGGGGAGCTGTTTTTT
TRBJ2-1 | TRBV9 | NA | TRBD1 | CASSVAGGGTGINEQFF | TGTGCCAGCAGCGTAGCTGGTGGGGGGACAGGGATCAATGAGCAGTTCTTC
TRBJ1-1 | TRBV9 | once | TRBD1 | CASSPRTGGARQGTEAFF | TGTGCCAGCAGCCCAAGGACAGGGGGCGCCCGCCAGGGCACTGAAGCTTTCTTT
TRBJ2-3 | TRBV6-1 | once | TRBD2 | CASSEFLGGGDTQYF | TGTGCCAGCAGTGAATTCTTAGGCGGGGGAGATACGCAGTATTTT
TRBJ1-5 | TRBV6-5 | NA | NA | CASSYIQYSNQPQHF | TGTGCCAGCAGTTATATTCAGTATAGCAATCAGCCCCAGCATTTT
TRBJ2-3 | TRBV4-3 | NA | TRBD2 | CASSQDPPSGGADTQYF | TGCGCCAGCAGCCAAGATCCACCTAGCGGGGGGGCAGATACGCAGTATTTT
TRBJ1-1 | TRBV4-1 | NA | NA | CASSQVLGPNTEAFF | TGCGCCAGCAGCCAAGTACTGGGGCCGAACACTGAAGCTTTCTTT
TRBJ2-7 | TRBV4-1 | NA | NA | CASSPTGTQDEQYF | TGCGCCAGCAGCCCGACAGGTACCCAAGACGAGCAGTACTTC
TRBJ1-1 | TRBV5-1 | NA | NA | CASSLLGEDTEAFF | TGCGCCAGCAGCTTGCTGGGGGAGGATACTGAAGCTTTCTTT
TRBJ1-3 | TRBV29-1 | NA | TRBD1 | CSVRTGAGNTIYF | TGCAGCGTTCGGACAGGGGCTGGAAACACCATATATTTT
TRBJ1-2 | TRBV29-1 | NA | NA | CSVESQGLYGYTF | TGCAGCGTTGAGAGCCAGGGACTCTATGGCTACACCTTC
TRBJ1-2 | TRBV19 | few | NA | CASKWADEGYGYTF | TGTGCCAGTAAGTGGGCCGATGAGGGTTATGGCTACACCTTC